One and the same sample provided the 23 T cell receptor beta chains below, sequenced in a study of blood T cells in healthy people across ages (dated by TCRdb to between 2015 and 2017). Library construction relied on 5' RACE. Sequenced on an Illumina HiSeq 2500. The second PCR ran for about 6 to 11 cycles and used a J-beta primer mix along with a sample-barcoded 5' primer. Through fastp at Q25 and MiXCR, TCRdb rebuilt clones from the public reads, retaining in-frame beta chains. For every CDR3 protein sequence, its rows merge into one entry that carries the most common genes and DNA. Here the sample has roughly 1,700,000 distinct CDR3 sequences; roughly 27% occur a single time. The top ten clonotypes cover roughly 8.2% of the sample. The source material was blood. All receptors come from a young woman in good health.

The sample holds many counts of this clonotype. The DNA of the CDR3 is TGCAGCGTTGGACAGGGCAGGGACAATGAGCAGTTCTTC. As protein: CSVGQGRDNEQFF. This sequence joins TRBV29-1 and TRBJ2-1; 7 bases fit TRBD1. With V trimmed by 4 bases and J by 5 bases, 5 bases remained unmatched. CDR3 size: 13 residues. CDR1 and CDR2 (germline): SQVTM, ANQGSEA.

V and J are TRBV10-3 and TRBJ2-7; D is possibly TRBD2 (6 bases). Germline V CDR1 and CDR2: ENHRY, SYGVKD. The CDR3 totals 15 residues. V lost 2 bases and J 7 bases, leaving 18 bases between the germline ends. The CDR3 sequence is CAISEPTRPLGEQYF. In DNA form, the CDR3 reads TGTGCCATCAGTGAGCCGACTAGACCCCTTGGAGAGCAGTACTTC.

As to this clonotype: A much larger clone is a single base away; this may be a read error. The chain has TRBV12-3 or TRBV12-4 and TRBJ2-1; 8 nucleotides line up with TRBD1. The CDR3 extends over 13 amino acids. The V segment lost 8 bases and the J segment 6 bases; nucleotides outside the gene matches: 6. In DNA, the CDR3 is TGTGCCAGCGCGACAGGGGAACGCAATGAGCAGTTCTTC. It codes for CASATGERNEQFF.

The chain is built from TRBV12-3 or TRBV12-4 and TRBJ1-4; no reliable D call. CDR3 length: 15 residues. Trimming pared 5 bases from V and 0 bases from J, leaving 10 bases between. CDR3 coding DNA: TGTGCCAGCAGTCCCGGTGATGCAACTAATGAAAAACTGTTTTTT. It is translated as CASSPGDATNEKLFF.

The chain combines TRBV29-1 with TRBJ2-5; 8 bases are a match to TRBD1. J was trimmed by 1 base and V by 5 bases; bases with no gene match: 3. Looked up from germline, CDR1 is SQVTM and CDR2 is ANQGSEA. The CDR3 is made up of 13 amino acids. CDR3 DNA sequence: TGCAGCGTTCACAGGGGGGCCCAAGAGACCCAGTACTTC. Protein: CSVHRGAQETQYF.

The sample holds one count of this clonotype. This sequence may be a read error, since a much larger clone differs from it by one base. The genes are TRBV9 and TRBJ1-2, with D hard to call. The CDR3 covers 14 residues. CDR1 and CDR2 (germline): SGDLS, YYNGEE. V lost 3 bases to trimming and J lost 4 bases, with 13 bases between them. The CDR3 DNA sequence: TGTGCCAGCAGCGCAGAGGGTGTAGGCTATGGCTACACCTTC. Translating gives CASSAEGVGYGYTF. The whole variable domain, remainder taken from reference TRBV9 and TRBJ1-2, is DSGVTQTPKHLITATGQRVTLRCSPRSGDLSVYWYQQSLDQGLQFLIQYYNGEERAKGNILERFSAQQFPDLHSELNLSSLELGDSALYFCASSAEGVGYGYTFGSGTRLTVV.

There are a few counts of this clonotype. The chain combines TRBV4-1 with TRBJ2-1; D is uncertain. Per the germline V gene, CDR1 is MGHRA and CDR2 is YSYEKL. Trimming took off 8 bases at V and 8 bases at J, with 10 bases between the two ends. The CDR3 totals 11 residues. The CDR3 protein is CASRSSHEQFF. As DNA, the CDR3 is TGCGCCAGCCGTTCCAGTCATGAGCAGTTCTTC.

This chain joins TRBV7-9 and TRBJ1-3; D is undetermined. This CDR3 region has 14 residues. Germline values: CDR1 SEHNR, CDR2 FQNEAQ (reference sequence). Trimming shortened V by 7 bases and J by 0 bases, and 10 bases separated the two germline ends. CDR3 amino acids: CASTPLDSGNTIYF. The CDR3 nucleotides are TGTGCCAGCACCCCACTCGACTCTGGAAACACCATATATTTT.

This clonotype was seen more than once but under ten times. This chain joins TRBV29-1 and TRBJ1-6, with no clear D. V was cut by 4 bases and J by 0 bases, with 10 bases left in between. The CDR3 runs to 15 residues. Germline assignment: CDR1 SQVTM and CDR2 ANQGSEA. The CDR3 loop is CSVADLSSYNSPLHF. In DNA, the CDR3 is TGCAGCGTTGCTGACCTGAGCTCCTATAATTCACCCCTCCACTTT.

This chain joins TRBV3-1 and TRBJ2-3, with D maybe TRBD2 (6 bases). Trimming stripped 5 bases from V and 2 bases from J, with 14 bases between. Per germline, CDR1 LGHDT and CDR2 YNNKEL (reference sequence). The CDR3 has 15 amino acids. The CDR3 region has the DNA TGTGCCAGCAGCTACGGCGCGGGGACCACAGATACGCAGTATTTT. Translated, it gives CASSYGAGTTDTQYF.

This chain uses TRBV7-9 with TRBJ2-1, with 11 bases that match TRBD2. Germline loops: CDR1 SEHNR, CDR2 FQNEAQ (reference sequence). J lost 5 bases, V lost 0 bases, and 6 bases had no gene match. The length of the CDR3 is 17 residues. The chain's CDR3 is CASSLAPGTSGHNEQFF. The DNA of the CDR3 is TGTGCCAGCAGCTTAGCGCCCGGGACTAGCGGTCACAATGAGCAGTTCTTC.

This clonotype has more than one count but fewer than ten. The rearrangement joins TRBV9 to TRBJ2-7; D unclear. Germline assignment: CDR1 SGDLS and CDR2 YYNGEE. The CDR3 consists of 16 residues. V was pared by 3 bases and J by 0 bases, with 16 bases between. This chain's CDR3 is CASSADLPGRSYEQYF. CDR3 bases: TGTGCCAGCAGCGCCGATTTACCCGGGCGCTCCTACGAGCAGTACTTC. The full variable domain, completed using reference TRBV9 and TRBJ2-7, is DSGVTQTPKHLITATGQRVTLRCSPRSGDLSVYWYQQSLDQGLQFLIQYYNGEERAKGNILERFSAQQFPDLHSELNLSSLELGDSALYFCASSADLPGRSYEQYFGPGTRLTVT.

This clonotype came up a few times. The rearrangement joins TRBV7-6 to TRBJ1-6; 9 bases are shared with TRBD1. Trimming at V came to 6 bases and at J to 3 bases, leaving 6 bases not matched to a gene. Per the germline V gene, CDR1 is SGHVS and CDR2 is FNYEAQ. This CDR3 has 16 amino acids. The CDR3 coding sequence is TGTGCCAGCAGTAAACAGGGGGCGGGCTATAATTCACCCCTCCACTTT. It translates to CASSKQGAGYNSPLHF.

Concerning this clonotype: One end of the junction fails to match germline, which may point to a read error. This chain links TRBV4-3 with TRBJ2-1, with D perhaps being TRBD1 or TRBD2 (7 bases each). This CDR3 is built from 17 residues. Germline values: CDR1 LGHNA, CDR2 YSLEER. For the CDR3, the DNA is TGCGCCAGCAGTCAAGCAGGGGGGGGAGGGCCTAGGAATGAGCAGTTCTTC. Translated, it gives CASSQAGGGGPRNEQFF.

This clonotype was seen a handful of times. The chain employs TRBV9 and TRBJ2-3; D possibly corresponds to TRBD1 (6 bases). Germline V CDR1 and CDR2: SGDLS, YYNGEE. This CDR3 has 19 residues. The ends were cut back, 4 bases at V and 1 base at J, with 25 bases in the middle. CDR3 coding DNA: TGTGCCAGCAGCCCTCAGGAGTCGGGTGGTGCAGGGGGCACAGATACGCAGTATTTT. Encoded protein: CASSPQESGGAGGTDTQYF.

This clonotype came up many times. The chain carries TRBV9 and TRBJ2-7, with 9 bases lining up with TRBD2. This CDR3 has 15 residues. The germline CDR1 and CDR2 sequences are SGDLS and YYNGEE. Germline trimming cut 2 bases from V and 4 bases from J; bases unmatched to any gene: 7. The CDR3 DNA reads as TGTGCCAGCAGCGTCCTGGAAACTAGCGGGTACGAGCAGTACTTC. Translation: CASSVLETSGYEQYF.

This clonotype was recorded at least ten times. The CDR3 DNA follows: TGTGCCAGCTCAGACCGTCAAGAGACCCAGTACTTC. Translation gives CASSDRQETQYF. V usage is TRBV18 and J usage is TRBJ2-5; the D is unclear. With 5 bases removed from V and 2 bases from J, the gap between germline ends came to 6 bases. Per the germline V gene, CDR1 is KGHSH and CDR2 is LQKENI. CDR3 length: 12 residues.

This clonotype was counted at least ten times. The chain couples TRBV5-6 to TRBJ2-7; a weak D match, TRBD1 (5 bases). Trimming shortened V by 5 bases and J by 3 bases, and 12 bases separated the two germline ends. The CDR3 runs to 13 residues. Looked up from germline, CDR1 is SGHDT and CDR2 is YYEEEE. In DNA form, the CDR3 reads TGTGCCAGCAGGGGGCAAGGCGGCTACGAGCAGTACTTC. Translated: CASRGQGGYEQYF.

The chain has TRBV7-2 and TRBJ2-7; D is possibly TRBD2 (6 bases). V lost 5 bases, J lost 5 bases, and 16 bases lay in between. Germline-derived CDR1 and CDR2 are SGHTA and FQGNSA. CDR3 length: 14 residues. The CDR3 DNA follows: TGTGCCAGCAGCCAACCGGGGGAGGCAGACGAGCAGTACTTC. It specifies CASSQPGEADEQYF.

CDR3: CASSHTQAGGGNTIYF. Written as DNA, the CDR3 is TGTGCCAGCAGTCACACTCAGGCAGGGGGAGGAAACACCATATATTTT. This rearrangement joins TRBV6-6 to TRBJ1-3; 7 bases are a match to TRBD1. The CDR3 spans 16 residues. The trim removed 5 bases at V and 4 bases at J, leaving 11 bases unmatched. Germline loops: CDR1 MNHNY, CDR2 SVGAGI (reference sequence).

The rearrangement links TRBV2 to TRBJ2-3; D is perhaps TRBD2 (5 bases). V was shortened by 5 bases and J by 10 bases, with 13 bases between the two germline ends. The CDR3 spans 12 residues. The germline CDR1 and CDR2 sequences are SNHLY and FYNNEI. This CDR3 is CASSYDYEPQYF. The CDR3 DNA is TGTGCCAGCAGTTATGACTACGAACCGCAGTATTTT.

The CDR3: CASSLTPGLNKQFF. The CDR3 DNA reads as TGTGCCAGCTCTCTTACTCCGGGGCTGAATAAGCAGTTCTTC. The V call is TRBV7-3, the J call TRBJ2-1; D may correspond to TRBD1 or TRBD2 (5 bases each). Per the germline V gene, CDR1 is SGHTA and CDR2 is FQGTGA. Trimming stripped 8 bases from V and 11 bases from J, with 22 bases between. This CDR3 has 14 residues.

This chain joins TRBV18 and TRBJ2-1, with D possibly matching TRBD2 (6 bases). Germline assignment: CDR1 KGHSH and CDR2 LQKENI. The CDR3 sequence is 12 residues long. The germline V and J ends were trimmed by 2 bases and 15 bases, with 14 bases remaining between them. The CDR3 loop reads CASSPGSGSRFF. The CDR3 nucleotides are TGTGCCAGCTCACCAGGATCCGGGAGTAGGTTCTTC. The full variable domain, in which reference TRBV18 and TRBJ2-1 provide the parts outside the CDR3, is NAGVMQNPRHLVRRRGQEARLRCSPMKGHSHVYWYRQLPEEGLKFMVYLQKENIIDESGMPKERFSAEFPKEGPSILRIQQVVRGDSAAYFCASSPGSGSRFFGPGTRLTVL.